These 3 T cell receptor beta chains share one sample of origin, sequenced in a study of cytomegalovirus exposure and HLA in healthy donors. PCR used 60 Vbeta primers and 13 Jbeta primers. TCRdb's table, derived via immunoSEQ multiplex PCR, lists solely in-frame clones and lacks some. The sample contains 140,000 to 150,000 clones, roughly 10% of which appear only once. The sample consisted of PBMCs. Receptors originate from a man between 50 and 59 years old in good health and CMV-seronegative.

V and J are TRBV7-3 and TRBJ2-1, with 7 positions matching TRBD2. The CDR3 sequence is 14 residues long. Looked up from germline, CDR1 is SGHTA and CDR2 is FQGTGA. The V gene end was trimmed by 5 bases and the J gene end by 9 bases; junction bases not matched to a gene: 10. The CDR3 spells CASSVMGLNSEQFF. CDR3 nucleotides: TGTGCCAGCAGCGTAATGGGACTAAATAGTGAGCAGTTCTTC.

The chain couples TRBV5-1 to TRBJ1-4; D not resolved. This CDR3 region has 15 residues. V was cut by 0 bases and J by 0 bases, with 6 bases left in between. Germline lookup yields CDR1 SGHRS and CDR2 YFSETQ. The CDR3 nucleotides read TGCGCCAGCAGCTTGGCAGAAGCAACTAATGAAAAACTGTTTTTT. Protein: CASSLAEATNEKLFF.

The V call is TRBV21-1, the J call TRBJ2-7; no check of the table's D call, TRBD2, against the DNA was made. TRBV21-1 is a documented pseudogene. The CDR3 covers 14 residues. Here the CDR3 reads CASSNKTGSYEQYF. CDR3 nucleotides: TGTGCCAGCAGCAACAAAACTGGCTCCTACGAGCAGTACTTC.